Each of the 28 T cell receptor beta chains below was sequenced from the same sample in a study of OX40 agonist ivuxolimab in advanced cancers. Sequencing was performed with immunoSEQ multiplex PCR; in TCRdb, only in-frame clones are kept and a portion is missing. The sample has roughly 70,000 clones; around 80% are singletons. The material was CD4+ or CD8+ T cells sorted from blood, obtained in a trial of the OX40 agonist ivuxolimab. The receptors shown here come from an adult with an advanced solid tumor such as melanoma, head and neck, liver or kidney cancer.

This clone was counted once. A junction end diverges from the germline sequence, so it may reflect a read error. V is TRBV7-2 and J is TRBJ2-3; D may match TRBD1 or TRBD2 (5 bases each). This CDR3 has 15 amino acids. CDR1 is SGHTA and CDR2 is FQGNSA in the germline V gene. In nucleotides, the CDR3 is TGTGCCAGCAGCCTAGCCTTGGGGGAAGCAGATACGCAGTATTTT. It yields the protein CASSLALGEADTQYF.

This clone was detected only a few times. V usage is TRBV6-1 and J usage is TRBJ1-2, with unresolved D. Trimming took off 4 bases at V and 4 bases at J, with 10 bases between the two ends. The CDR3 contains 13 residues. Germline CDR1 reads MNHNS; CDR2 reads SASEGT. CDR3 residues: CASSVGNSYGYTF. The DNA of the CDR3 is TGTGCCAGCAGTGTAGGTAACTCCTATGGCTACACCTTC.

CDR3 sequence reads: CASSKVPADRPYNEQFF. As DNA, the CDR3 is TGTGCCAGCAGCAAAGTCCCAGCGGACAGACCCTACAATGAGCAGTTCTTC. The rearrangement uses TRBV21-1 and TRBJ2-1; the table's D call TRBD1 went unverified against the DNA. TRBV21-1 is noted as a pseudogene. This CDR3 is 17 amino acids long.

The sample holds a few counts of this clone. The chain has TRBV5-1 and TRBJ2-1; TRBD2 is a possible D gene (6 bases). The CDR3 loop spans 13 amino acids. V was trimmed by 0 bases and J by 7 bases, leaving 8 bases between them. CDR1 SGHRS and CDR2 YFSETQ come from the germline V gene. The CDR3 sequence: CASSLVAGNEQFF. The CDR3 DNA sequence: TGCGCCAGCAGCTTGGTTGCGGGGAATGAGCAGTTCTTC.

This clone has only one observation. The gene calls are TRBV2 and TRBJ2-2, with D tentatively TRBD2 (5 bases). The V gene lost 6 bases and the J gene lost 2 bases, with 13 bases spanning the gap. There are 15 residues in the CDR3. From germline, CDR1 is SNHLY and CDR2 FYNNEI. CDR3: CASSGSRGNTGELFF. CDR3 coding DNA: TGTGCCAGCAGCGGCTCTCGGGGTAACACCGGGGAGCTGTTTTTT.

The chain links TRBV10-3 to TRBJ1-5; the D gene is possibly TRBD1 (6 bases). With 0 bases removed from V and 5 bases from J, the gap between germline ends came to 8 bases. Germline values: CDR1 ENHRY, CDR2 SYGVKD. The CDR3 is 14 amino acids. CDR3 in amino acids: CAISESAGDQPQHF. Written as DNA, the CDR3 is TGTGCCATCAGTGAGTCCGCAGGGGATCAGCCCCAGCATTTT.

In DNA, the CDR3 is TGTGCCAGCAGCCAAGCTGCGGGGACAGATACGCAGTATTTT. It is translated as CASSQAAGTDTQYF. This chain connects TRBV4-2 to TRBJ2-3, with D tentatively TRBD2 (6 bases). Between the trimmed V and J ends, which lost 1 base and 3 bases, there was a span of 8 bases. CDR1 is LGHNA, CDR2 YNFKEQ, per germline. The CDR3 covers 14 residues.

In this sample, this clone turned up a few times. The CDR3 bases are TGTGCCAGCAGCTTAGAGCCTAGCGGGAGCGGGGAGCAGTACTTC. Translating gives CASSLEPSGSGEQYF. The chain recombines TRBV11-2 with TRBJ2-7; 10 nucleotides agree with TRBD2. There are 15 residues in the CDR3. Germline V gene sequence: CDR1 SGHAT, CDR2 FQNNGV. The ends lost 0 bases at V and 7 bases at J; junction bases unmatched: 6.

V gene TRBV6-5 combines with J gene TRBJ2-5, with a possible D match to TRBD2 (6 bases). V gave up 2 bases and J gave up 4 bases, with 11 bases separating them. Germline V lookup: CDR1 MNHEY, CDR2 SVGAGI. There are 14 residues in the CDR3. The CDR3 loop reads CASSYGLARETQYF. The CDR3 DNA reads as TGTGCCAGCAGTTACGGGCTAGCGAGAGAGACCCAGTACTTC.

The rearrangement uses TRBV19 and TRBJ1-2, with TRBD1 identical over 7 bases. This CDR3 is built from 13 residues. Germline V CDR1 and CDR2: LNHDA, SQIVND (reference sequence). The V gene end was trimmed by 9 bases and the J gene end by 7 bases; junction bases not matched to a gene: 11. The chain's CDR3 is CASRDRGVGGYTF. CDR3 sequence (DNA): TGTGCCAGCCGGGACAGAGGGGTAGGTGGCTACACCTTC.

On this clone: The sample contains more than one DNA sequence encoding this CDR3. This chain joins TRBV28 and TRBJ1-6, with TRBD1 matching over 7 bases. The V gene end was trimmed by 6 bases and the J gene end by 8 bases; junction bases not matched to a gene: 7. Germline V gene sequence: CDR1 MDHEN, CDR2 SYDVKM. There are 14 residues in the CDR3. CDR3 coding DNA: TGTGCCAGCAGCCTTCGACAGGGAGATTCACCCCTCCACTTT. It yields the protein CASSLRQGDSPLHF.

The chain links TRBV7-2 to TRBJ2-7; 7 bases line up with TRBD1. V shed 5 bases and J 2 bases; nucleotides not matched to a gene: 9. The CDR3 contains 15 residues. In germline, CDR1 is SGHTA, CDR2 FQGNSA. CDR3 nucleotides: TGTGCCAGCAGCCCCTCGGGGACAGCGACCTACGAGCAGTACTTC. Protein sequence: CASSPSGTATYEQYF. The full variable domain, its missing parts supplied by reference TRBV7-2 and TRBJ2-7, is GAGVSQSPSNKVTEKGKDVELRCDPISGHTALYWYRQSLGQGLEFLIYFQGNSAPDKSGLPSDRFSAERTGGSVSTLTIQRTQQEDSAVYLCASSPSGTATYEQYFGPGTRLTVT.

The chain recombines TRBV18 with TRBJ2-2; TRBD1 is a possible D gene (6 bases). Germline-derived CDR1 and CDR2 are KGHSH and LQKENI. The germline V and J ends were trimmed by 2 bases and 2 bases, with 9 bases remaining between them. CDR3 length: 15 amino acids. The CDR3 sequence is CASSPGQINTGELFF. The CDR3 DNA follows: TGTGCCAGCTCACCAGGACAGATTAACACCGGGGAGCTGTTTTTT. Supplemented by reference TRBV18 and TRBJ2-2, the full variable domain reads NAGVMQNPRHLVRRRGQEARLRCSPMKGHSHVYWYRQLPEEGLKFMVYLQKENIIDESGMPKERFSAEFPKEGPSILRIQQVVRGDSAAYFCASSPGQINTGELFFGEGSRLTVL.

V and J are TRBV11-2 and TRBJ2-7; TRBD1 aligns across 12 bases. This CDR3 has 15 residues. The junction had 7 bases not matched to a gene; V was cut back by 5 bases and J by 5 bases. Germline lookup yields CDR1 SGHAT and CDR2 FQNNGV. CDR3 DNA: TGTGCCAGCAGCCGAATCGGGACAGGGGGCCACGAGCAGTACTTC. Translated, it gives CASSRIGTGGHEQYF. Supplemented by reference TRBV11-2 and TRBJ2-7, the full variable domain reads EAGVAQSPRYKIIEKRQSVAFWCNPISGHATLYWYQQILGQGPKLLIQFQNNGVVDDSQLPKDRFSAERLKGVDSTLKIQPAKLEDSAVYLCASSRIGTGGHEQYFGPGTRLTVT.

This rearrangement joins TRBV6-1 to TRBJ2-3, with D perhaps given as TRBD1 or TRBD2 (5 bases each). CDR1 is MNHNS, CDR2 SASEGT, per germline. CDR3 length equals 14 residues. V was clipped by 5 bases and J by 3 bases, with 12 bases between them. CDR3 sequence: CASSPGWGTDTQYF. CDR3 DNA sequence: TGTGCCAGCAGTCCTGGGTGGGGGACAGATACGCAGTATTTT.

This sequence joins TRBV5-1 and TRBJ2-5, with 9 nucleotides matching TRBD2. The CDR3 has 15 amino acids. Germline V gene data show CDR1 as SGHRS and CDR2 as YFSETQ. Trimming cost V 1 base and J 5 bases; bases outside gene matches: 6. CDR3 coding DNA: TGCGCCAGCAGCTTGCCTAGCGGGAAGGGGGAGACCCAGTACTTC. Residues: CASSLPSGKGETQYF. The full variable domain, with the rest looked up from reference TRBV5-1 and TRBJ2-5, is KAGVTQTPRYLIKTRGQQVTLSCSPISGHRSVSWYQQTPGQGLQFLFEYFSETQRNKGNFPGRFSGRQFSNSRSEMNVSTLELGDSALYLCASSLPSGKGETQYFGPGTRLLVL.

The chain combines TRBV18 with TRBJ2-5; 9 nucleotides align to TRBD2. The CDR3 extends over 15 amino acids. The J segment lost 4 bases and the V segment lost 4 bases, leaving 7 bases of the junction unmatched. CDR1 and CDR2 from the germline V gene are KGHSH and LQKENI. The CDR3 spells CASSRLAGLGETQYF. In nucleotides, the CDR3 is TGTGCCAGCTCACGTCTAGCGGGGCTGGGAGAGACCCAGTACTTC.

The CDR3 reads CASSLYPNTEAFF. The CDR3 DNA sequence: TGTGCCAGCAGCTTATATCCTAACACTGAAGCTTTCTTT. This chain joins TRBV11-2 and TRBJ1-1; no clear D gene. CDR1 and CDR2 (germline): SGHAT, FQNNGV. This CDR3 is built from 13 residues. V dropped 2 bases and J dropped 2 bases, with 6 bases sitting between them.

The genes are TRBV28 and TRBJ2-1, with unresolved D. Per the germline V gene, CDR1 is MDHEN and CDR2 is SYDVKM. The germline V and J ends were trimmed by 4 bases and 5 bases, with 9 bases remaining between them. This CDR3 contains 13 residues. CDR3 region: CASSSLPHNEQFF. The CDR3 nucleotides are TGTGCCAGCAGTTCATTACCCCACAATGAGCAGTTCTTC.

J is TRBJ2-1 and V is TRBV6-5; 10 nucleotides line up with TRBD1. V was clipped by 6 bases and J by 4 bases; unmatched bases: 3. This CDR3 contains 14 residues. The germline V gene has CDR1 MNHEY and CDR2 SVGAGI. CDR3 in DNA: TGTGCCAGCAGCGACAGGGGGCGTTACAATGAGCAGTTCTTC. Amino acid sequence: CASSDRGRYNEQFF.

The CDR3 spells CASSPVVGRVDGNTIYF. Here the CDR3 DNA reads TGCGCCAGCAGCCCGGTCGTGGGCAGGGTGGATGGAAACACCATATATTTT. The chain has TRBV5-1 and TRBJ1-3; D is possibly TRBD1 (5 bases). V lost 4 bases to trimming and J lost 3 bases, with 20 bases between them. There are 17 residues in the CDR3. Germline V gene lookup returns CDR1 SGHRS and CDR2 YFSETQ.

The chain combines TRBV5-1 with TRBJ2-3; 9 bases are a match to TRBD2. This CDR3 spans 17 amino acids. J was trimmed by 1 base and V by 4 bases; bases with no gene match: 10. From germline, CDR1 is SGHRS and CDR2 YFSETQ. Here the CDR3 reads CASSTNSASGGTDTQYF. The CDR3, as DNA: TGCGCCAGCAGCACAAACTCGGCTAGCGGGGGCACAGATACGCAGTATTTT.

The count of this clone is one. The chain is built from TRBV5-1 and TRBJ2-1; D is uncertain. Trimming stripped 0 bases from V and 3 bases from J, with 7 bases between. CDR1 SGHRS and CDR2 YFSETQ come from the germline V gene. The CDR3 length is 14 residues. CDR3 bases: TGCGCCAGCAGCTTGGCCCGCGACTACAATGAGCAGTTCTTC. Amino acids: CASSLARDYNEQFF.

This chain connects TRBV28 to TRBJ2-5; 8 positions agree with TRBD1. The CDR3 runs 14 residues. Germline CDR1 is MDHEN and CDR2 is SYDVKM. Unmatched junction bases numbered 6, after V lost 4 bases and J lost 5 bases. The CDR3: CASSSSGGSETQYF. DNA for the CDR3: TGTGCCAGCAGTTCGTCAGGGGGCAGTGAGACCCAGTACTTC.

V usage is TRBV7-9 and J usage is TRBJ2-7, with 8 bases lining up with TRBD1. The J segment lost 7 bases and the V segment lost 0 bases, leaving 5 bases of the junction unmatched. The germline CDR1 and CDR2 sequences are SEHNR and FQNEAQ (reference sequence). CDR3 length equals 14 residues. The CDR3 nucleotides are TGTGCCAGCAGCTTAGCGACAGGGGCAGGAGAGCAGTACTTC. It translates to CASSLATGAGEQYF.

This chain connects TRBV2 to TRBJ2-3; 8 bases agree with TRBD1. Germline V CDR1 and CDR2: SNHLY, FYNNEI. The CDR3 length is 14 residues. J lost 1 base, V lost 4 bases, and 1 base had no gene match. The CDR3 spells CASSVTGGTDTQYF. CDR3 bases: TGTGCCAGCAGTGTGACAGGGGGCACAGATACGCAGTATTTT.

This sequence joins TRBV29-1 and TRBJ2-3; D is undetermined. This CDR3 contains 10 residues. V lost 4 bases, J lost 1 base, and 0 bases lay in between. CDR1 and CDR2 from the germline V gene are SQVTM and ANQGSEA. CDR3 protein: CSVGTDTQYF. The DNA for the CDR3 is TGCAGCGTTGGCACAGATACGCAGTATTTT.

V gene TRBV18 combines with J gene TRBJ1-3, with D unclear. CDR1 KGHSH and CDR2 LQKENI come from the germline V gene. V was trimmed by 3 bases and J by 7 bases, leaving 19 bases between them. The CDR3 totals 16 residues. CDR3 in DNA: TGTGCCAGCTCACCGAGGTCTCCGCTGAACGGTAACACCATATATTTT. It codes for CASSPRSPLNGNTIYF.